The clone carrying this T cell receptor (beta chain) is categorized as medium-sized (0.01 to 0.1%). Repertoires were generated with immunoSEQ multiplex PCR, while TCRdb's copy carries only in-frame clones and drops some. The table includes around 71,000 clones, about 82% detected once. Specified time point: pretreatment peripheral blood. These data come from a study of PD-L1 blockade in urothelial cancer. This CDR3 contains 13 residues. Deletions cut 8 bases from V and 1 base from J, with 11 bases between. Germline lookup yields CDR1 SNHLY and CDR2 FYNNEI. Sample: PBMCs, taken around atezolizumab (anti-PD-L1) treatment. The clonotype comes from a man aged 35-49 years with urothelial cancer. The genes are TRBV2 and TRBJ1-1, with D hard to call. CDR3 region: CASGGEPNTEAFF. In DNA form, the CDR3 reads TGTGCCAGCGGCGGCGAGCCGAACACTGAAGCTTTCTTT.